This is a list of T cell receptor beta chains from one sample in a study of read filtering for tumor transcriptome and immune sequencing. TCRdb analysed the reads with MiXCR anew, one entry per CDR3 protein. In the table there are 75,000 to 95,000 distinct CDR3 sequences, roughly an eighth of which are singletons. The sample taken for sequencing was a population of CD138-negative cells sorted from bone marrow. The receptors derive from a donor aged 40 or older with multiple myeloma. Both conserved end residues are part of each CDR3. The order of the fields is V gene, J gene, clone size, D gene, CDR3 protein, CDR3 DNA. A D gene is named only where the DNA matches it firmly. Only part of the rows carry a size: once, few, many, or a class if the clone is expanded.

TRBV28	TRBJ1-4	many	TRBD1	CASSTGTGVGEKLFF	TGTGCCAGCAGTACCGGGACAGGAGTGGGTGAAAAACTGTTTTTT
TRBV10-2	TRBJ2-1	many	TRBD2	CASSDGLAGFYEQFF	TGCGCCAGCAGTGACGGGCTAGCGGGATTTTATGAGCAGTTCTTC
TRBV7-9	TRBJ2-3	many	NA	CASSLVGLPDTQYF	TGTGCCAGCAGCTTAGTCGGTCTCCCAGATACGCAGTATTTT
TRBV11-2	TRBJ2-3	many	TRBD2	CASSLDSTSAGTDTQYF	TGTGCCAGCAGCTTAGATTCCACTAGCGCGGGCACAGATACGCAGTATTTT
TRBV12-3/TRBV12-4	TRBJ2-7	many	NA	CASSFLANSYEQYF	TGTGCCAGCAGTTTCCTAGCGAACTCCTACGAGCAGTACTTC
TRBV29-1	TRBJ2-1	NA	TRBD2	CSSKTSGHNEQFF	TGCAGCTCTAAGACTAGCGGACACAATGAGCAGTTCTTC
TRBV12-3/TRBV12-4	TRBJ2-3	many	TRBD2	CASSRTSGVGDTQYF	TGTGCCAGCAGTAGGACTAGCGGGGTCGGGGATACGCAGTATTTT
TRBV5-4	TRBJ1-2	many	NA	CASSLDRYNYGYTF	TGTGCCAGCAGCTTGGATCGCTATAACTATGGCTACACCTTC
TRBV5-1	TRBJ1-5	NA	NA	CASSLGATQPQHF	TGCGCCAGCAGCTTGGGCGCAACCCAGCCCCAGCATTTT
TRBV11-3	TRBJ2-2	NA	NA	CASSRTGTGELLF	TGTGCCAGCAGCCGAACAGGGACCGGGGAGCTGCTTTTT
TRBV5-1	TRBJ1-1	many	NA	CASSKDPDTEAFF	TGCGCCAGCAGTAAGGACCCTGACACTGAAGCTTTCTTT
TRBV20-1	TRBJ2-7	many	TRBD2	CSASVSARTSGREQYF	TGCAGTGCTAGCGTTAGTGCAAGGACTAGCGGGAGAGAGCAGTACTTC
TRBV11-2	TRBJ2-7	many	TRBD1	CASSGTTGNEQYF	TGTGCCAGCAGCGGAACGACAGGGAACGAGCAGTACTTC
TRBV19	TRBJ2-7	few	NA	CATRTQASRRILRVQYF	TGTGCCACCAGAACACAGGCCTCCCGCCGAATCCTACGAGTGCAGTACTTC
TRBV20-1	TRBJ1-1	few	NA	CSALQKNTEAFF	TGCAGTGCTCTACAGAAGAACACTGAAGCTTTCTTT
TRBV5-1	TRBJ1-1	few	NA	CASSLSPAGTEAFF	TGCGCCAGCAGCCTCTCGCCCGCGGGCACTGAAGCTTTCTTT
TRBV7-6	TRBJ1-1	many	NA	CASSSVDREAFF	TGTGCCAGCAGCTCGGTTGACAGGGAAGCTTTCTTT
TRBV7-9	TRBJ2-7	many	NA	CASSPTGGKQYF	TGTGCCAGCAGCCCAACAGGAGGGAAGCAGTACTTC